These 15 T cell receptor beta chains were sequenced from one sample in a study of spatial heterogeneity in lung cancer. TCRdb passed the 5' RACE reads through MiXCR, listing each CDR3 protein once. Of around 2,000 distinct CDR3 sequences in the sample, about 22% were seen once. Time point here: sample taken at primary tumor resection. This specimen was normal lung tissue next to the tumor, taken at surgery. These receptors all stem from a male donor with early-stage non-small cell lung cancer.

V is TRBV29-1 and J is TRBJ1-1, with D unclear. The V gene's germline CDR1 is SQVTM and CDR2 ANQGSEA. Trimming stripped 5 bases from V and 6 bases from J, with 16 bases between. The CDR3 runs 13 residues. CDR3 loop: CSVRWGARSEAFF. The CDR3 nucleotides read TGCAGCGTTCGTTGGGGAGCGCGGTCTGAAGCTTTCTTT.

In its sample, this clonotype was seen a few times. The chain combines TRBV5-1 with TRBJ2-4; D may correspond to TRBD1 or TRBD2 (5 bases each). The CDR3 loop spans 13 amino acids. Germline V lookup: CDR1 SGHRS, CDR2 YFSETQ. V was trimmed by 2 bases and J by 8 bases, leaving 11 bases between them. CDR3 loop: CASSFEVGDIQYF. DNA for the CDR3: TGCGCCAGCAGCTTTGAGGTGGGGGACATTCAGTACTTC.

This clonotype occurred a few times. This chain joins TRBV7-9 and TRBJ2-5; D is uncertain. The germline V gene has CDR1 SEHNR and CDR2 FQNEAQ (reference sequence). This CDR3 region has 12 residues. V lost 5 bases and J lost 5, with 9 bases in between. The CDR3: CASSPEAETQYF. The CDR3 nucleotides are TGTGCCAGCAGCCCCGAGGCGGAGACCCAGTACTTC.

This chain links TRBV5-1 with TRBJ2-2; D is perhaps TRBD1 or TRBD2 (5 bases each). V lost 3 bases, J lost 1 base, and 7 bases lay in between. The CDR3 has 14 amino acids. Germline V gene data show CDR1 as SGHRS and CDR2 as YFSETQ. CDR3 region: CASSWDGNTGELFF. The CDR3 nucleotides are TGCGCCAGCAGCTGGGACGGGAACACCGGGGAGCTGTTTTTT.

By sample fraction, this clonotype is large. This chain uses TRBV4-1 with TRBJ2-3; the D is unclear. The length of the CDR3 is 14 residues. Trimming stripped 2 bases from V and 0 bases from J, with 6 bases between. The germline V gene has CDR1 MGHRA and CDR2 YSYEKL. CDR3 loop: CASSQQTSTDTQYF. CDR3 nucleotides: TGCGCCAGCAGCCAACAAACTAGCACAGATACGCAGTATTTT.

The genes are TRBV24-1 and TRBJ1-2; D is perhaps TRBD1 (6 bases). The V gene lost 1 base and the J gene lost 4 bases, with 9 bases spanning the gap. The CDR3 spans 14 residues. Germline V CDR1 and CDR2: KGHDR, SFDVKD. Here the CDR3 DNA reads TGTGCCACCAGTGATTTTGACAGGTTCTATGGCTACACCTTC. It encodes CATSDFDRFYGYTF.

This chain connects TRBV5-1 to TRBJ2-7; 8 positions agree with TRBD1. CDR3 length: 14 residues. The germline gives CDR1 SGHRS, CDR2 YFSETQ. Trimming at V came to 4 bases and at J to 6 bases, leaving 9 bases not matched to a gene. CDR3 sequence (DNA): TGCGCCAGCAGCCCGGACAGGGAACCCTTCGAGCAGTACTTC. Its translation is CASSPDREPFEQYF.

This clonotype qualifies as large. The chain couples TRBV11-2 to TRBJ2-5, with a tentative D call TRBD2 (6 bases). V lost 5 bases and J lost 0, with 13 bases in between. CDR1 and CDR2 from the germline V gene are SGHAT and FQNNGV. The CDR3 runs 15 residues. CDR3: CASSVVAANQETQYF. CDR3 bases: TGTGCCAGCAGCGTGGTAGCGGCGAACCAAGAGACCCAGTACTTC.

The chain employs TRBV28 and TRBJ1-1; D remains ambiguous. Trimming took 6 bases from V and 10 from J, leaving 9 bases between them. The germline CDR1 and CDR2 sequences are MDHEN and SYDVKM. The length of the CDR3 is 10 residues. CDR3 in amino acids: CASRAGAAFF. CDR3 nucleotides: TGTGCCAGCAGGGCAGGAGCAGCTTTCTTT.

This clonotype was detected a few times. In nucleotides, the CDR3 is TGTGCCAGCAGCTTAGAACAGGGGGCGTATAATTCACCCCTCCACTTT. Its protein is CASSLEQGAYNSPLHF. V gene TRBV7-2 combines with J gene TRBJ1-6; TRBD1 aligns across 9 bases. The CDR3 is 16 amino acids. Germline CDR1 is SGHTA and CDR2 is FQGNSA. The trim removed 1 base at V and 4 bases at J, leaving 2 bases unmatched.

In its sample, this clonotype is large (0.1 to 1%). V usage is TRBV7-9 and J usage is TRBJ2-2; 9 nucleotides align to TRBD2. From germline, CDR1 is SEHNR and CDR2 FQNEAQ (reference sequence). The V gene end was trimmed by 6 bases and the J gene end by 2 bases; junction bases not matched to a gene: 10. The CDR3 runs to 17 residues. The CDR3 DNA sequence: TGTGCCAGCAGTTTCATCAGACTAGCGGATAACACCGGGGAGCTGTTTTTT. Amino acids: CASSFIRLADNTGELFF.

In its sample, this clonotype ranks as large (0.1 to 1%). This chain links TRBV23-1 with TRBJ2-6; no clear D. TRBV23-1 is placed among ORFs of uncertain function. The CDR3 sequence is 16 residues long. Trimming shortened V by 2 bases and J by 2 bases, and 10 bases separated the two germline ends. The CDR3 protein is CASSQGWSPGANVLTF. The CDR3, as DNA: TGCGCCAGCAGTCAAGGGTGGAGCCCTGGGGCCAACGTCCTGACTTTC.

By share of the sample, this clonotype is large. The chain combines TRBV10-3 with TRBJ2-3; 8 bases match TRBD2. The junction had 2 bases not matched to a gene; V was cut back by 10 bases and J by 2 bases. Germline CDR1 and CDR2: ENHRY and SYGVKD. This CDR3 spans 12 amino acids. CDR3 sequence: CATGGATDTQYF. In DNA form, the CDR3 reads TGTGCCACCGGGGGGGCCACAGATACGCAGTATTTT.

Sample share makes this clonotype large (0.1 to 1%). The V call is TRBV12-3 or TRBV12-4, the J call TRBJ2-1; possibly TRBD1 for D (5 bases). Trimming shortened V by 7 bases and J by 0 bases, and 16 bases separated the two germline ends. CDR3 length: 16 residues. The CDR3 loop is CASTPRASSSYNEQFF. The CDR3 coding sequence is TGTGCCAGCACCCCCAGGGCGTCGAGCTCCTACAATGAGCAGTTCTTC.

This clonotype was seen just once. The chain carries TRBV28 and TRBJ2-3; tentatively, D is TRBD2 (6 bases). The CDR3 has 13 residues. Between the trimmed V and J ends, which lost 3 bases and 5 bases, there was a span of 9 bases. CDR1 is MDHEN and CDR2 is SYDVKM in the germline V gene. The CDR3 region is CASSFQGGDTQYF. In DNA form, the CDR3 reads TGTGCCAGCAGTTTCCAGGGAGGAGATACGCAGTATTTT.